The text below deals with one T cell receptor (beta chain). The data are from a study of early T cells in non-severe SARS-CoV-2 infection. Study at large: Unpaired chains resulted from sequencing bulk RNA of unsorted whole blood.

Trimming removed 1 base from V and 1 base from J; junction bases left unmatched: 10. The CDR3 covers 18 residues. Germline V gene data show CDR1 as SEHNR and CDR2 as FQNEAQ (reference sequence). A single record per CDR3 protein comes from TCRdb applying MiXCR to the 5' RACE reads. Here the sample spans 55,000 to 65,000 distinct CDR3 sequences, roughly 12% being singletons. The sequence derives from an adult who was a healthcare worker with PCR-confirmed SARS-CoV-2 infection or an uninfected control (not recorded which). The source was whole blood, collected at baseline. The V call is TRBV7-9, the J call TRBJ1-1; TRBD1 matches at 9 bases. CDR3: CASSLGKGTGFGNTEAFF. For the CDR3, the DNA is TGTGCCAGCAGCTTAGGGAAGGGGACAGGGTTTGGGAACACTGAAGCTTTCTTT. The full variable domain, with the rest looked up from reference TRBV7-9 and TRBJ1-1, is DTGVSQNPRHKITKRGQNVTFRCDPISEHNRLYWYRQTLGQGPEFLTYFQNEAQLEKSRLLSDRFSAERPKGSFSTLEIQRTEQGDSAMYLCASSLGKGTGFGNTEAFFGQGTRLTVV.